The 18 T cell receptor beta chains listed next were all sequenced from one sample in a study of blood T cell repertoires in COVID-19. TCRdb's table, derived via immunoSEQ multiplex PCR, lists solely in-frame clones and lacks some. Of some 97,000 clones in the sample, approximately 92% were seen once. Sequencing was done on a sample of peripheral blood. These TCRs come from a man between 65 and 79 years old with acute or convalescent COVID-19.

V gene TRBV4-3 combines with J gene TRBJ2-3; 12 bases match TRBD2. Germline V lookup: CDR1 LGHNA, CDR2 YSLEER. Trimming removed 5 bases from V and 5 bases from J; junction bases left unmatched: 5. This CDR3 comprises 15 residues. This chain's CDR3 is CASSMTSGRIDTQYF. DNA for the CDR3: TGCGCCAGCAGCATGACTAGCGGGAGAATAGATACGCAGTATTTT.

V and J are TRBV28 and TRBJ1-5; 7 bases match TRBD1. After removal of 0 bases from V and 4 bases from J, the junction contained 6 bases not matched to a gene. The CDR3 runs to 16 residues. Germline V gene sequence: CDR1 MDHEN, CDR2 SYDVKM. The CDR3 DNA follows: TGTGCCAGCAGTTTATGGAGGGACAGCCTTAATCAGCCCCAGCATTTT. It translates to CASSLWRDSLNQPQHF.

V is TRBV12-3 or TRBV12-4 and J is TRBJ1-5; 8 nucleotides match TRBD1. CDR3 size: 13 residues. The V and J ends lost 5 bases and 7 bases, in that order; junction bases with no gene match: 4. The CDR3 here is CASSSGQGQPQHF. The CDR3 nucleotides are TGTGCCAGCAGTAGCGGACAGGGCCAGCCCCAGCATTTT.

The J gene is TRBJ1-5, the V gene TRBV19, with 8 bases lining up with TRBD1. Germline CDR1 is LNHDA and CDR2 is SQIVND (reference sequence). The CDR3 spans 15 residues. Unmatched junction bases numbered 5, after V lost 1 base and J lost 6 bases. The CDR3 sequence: CASSIVDRGSQPQHF. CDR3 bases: TGTGCCAGTAGTATAGTAGACAGGGGATCTCAGCCCCAGCATTTT.

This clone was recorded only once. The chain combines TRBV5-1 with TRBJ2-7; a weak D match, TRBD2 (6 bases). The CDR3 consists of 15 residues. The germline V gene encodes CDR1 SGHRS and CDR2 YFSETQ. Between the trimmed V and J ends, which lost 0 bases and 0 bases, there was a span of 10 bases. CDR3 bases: TGCGCCAGCAGCTTGGACGGGAGTACCTCCTACGAGCAGTACTTC. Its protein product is CASSLDGSTSYEQYF.

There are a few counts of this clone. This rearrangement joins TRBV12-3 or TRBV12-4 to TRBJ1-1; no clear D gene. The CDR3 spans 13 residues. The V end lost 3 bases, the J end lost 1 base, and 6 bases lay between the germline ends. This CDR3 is CASSLGRNTEAFF. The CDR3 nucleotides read TGTGCCAGCAGTTTGGGCAGGAACACTGAAGCTTTCTTT.

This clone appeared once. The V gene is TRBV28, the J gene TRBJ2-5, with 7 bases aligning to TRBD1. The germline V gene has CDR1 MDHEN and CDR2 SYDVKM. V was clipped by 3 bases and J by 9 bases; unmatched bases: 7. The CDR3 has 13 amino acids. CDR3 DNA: TGTGCCAGCAGTTTGGGCTCCCAGGGGGCCCAGTACTTC. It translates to CASSLGSQGAQYF.

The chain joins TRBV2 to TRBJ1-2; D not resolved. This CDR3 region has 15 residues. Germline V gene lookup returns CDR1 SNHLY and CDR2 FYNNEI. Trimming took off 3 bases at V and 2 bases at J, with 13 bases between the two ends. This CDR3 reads CASSEVMEPNYGYTF. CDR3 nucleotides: TGTGCCAGCAGTGAGGTGATGGAGCCGAACTATGGCTACACCTTC.

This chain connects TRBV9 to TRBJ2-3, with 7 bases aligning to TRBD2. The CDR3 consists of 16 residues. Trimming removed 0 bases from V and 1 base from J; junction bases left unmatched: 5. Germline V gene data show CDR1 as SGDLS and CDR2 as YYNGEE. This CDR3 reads CASSVAAGVRTDTQYF. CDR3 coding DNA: TGTGCCAGCAGCGTAGCTGCGGGAGTGCGCACAGATACGCAGTATTTT.

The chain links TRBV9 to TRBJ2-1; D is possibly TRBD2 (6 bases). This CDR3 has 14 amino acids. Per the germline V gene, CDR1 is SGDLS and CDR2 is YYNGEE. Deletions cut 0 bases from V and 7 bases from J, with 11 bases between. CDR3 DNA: TGTGCCAGCAGCGTAGGGGGAGCGGGTAATGAGCAGTTCTTC. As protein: CASSVGGAGNEQFF.

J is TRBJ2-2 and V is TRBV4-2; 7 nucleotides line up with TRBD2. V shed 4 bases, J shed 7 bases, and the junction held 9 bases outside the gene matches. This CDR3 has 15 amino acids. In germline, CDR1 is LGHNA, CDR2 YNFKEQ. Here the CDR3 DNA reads TGTGCCAGCAGCCTAGCCCAGGGAGGGGTCGGGGAGCTGTTTTTT. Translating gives CASSLAQGGVGELFF.

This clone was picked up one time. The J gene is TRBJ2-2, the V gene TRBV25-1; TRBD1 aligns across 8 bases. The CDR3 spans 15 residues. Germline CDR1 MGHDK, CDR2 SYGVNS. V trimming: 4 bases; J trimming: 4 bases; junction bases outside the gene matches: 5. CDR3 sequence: CASSAADRGTGELFF. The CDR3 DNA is TGTGCCAGCAGTGCAGCCGACAGGGGCACCGGGGAGCTGTTTTTT.

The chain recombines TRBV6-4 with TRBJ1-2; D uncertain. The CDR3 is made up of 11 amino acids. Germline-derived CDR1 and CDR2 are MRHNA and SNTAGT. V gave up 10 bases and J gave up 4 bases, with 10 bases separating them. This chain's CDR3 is CANRRGYGYTF. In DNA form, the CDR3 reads TGTGCCAACCGTCGGGGCTATGGCTACACCTTC.

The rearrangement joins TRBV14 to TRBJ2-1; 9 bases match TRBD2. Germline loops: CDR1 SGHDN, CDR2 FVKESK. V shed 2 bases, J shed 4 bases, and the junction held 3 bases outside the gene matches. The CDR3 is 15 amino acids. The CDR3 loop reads CASSQPGLAYNEQFF. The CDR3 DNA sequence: TGTGCCAGCAGCCAACCGGGACTAGCATACAATGAGCAGTTCTTC.

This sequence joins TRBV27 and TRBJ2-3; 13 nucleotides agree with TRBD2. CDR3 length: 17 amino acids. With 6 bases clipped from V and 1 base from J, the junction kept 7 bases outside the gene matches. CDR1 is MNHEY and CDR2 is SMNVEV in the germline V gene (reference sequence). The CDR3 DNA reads TGTGCCAGCAGCCTACTAGCGGGAGGGCCCGGCACAGATACGCAGTATTTT. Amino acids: CASSLLAGGPGTDTQYF.

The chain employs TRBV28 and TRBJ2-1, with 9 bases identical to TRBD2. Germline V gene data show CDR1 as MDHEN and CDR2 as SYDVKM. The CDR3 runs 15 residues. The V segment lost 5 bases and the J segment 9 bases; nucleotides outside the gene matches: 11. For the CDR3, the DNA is TGTGCCAGCAGTCCTCTAGCGGGATTCCCCTTTGAGCAGTTCTTC. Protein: CASSPLAGFPFEQFF. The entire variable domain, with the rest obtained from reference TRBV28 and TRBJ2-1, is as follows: DVKVTQSSRYLVKRTGEKVFLECVQDMDHENMFWYRQDPGLGLRLIYFSYDVKMKEKGDIPEGYSVSREKKERFSLILESASTNQTSMYLCASSPLAGFPFEQFFGPGTRLTVL.

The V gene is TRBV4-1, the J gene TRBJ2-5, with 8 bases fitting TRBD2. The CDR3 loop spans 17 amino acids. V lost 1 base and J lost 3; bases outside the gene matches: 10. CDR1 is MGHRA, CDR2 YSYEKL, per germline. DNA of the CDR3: TGCGCCAGCAGCCAAGTGGGCGGGGGGACGAGAGAAGAGACCCAGTACTTC. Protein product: CASSQVGGGTREETQYF.

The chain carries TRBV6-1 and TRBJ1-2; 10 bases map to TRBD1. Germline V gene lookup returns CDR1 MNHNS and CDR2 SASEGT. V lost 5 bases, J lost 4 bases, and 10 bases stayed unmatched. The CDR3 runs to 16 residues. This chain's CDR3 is CASSKGGTGASYGYTF. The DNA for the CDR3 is TGTGCCAGCAGTAAAGGAGGGACAGGGGCCTCCTATGGCTACACCTTC.